The 24 T cell receptor beta chains reported below all come from one sample, sequenced in a study of HIV-infected patients and healthy controls. Reverse transcription used about 500 ng RNA and constant-region primers for alpha and beta. Separate chain-specific third strand synthesis with multiplexing indices produced the alpha and beta libraries. TCRdb reanalysed the 5' RACE reads using MiXCR and keeps one entry per CDR3 protein. Of about 4,000 distinct CDR3 sequences in the sample, 25% to 30% were seen once. Roughly three months, about 14 weeks, into antiretroviral therapy, follow-up blood was collected. All unsorted peripheral T cells were captured because whole blood was used without fractionation. This material consisted of blood, taken during antiretroviral therapy. The receptors were sampled from an adult with HIV infection.

This clonotype counts as medium-sized. The chain links TRBV27 to TRBJ2-7; 7 bases fit TRBD1. Germline CDR1 is MNHEY and CDR2 is SMNVEV (reference sequence). J gave up 3 bases and V 5 bases, and 10 bases lay outside the gene matches. This CDR3 is 15 amino acids long. CDR3 sequence reads: CASSPRQGRYYEQYF. The CDR3 bases are TGTGCCAGCAGTCCACGACAGGGAAGGTACTACGAGCAGTACTTC.

The V gene is TRBV4-3, the J gene TRBJ2-1; TRBD2 might be the D (5 bases). Germline V gene sequence: CDR1 LGHNA, CDR2 YSLEER. V was shortened by 2 bases and J by 4 bases, with 12 bases between the two germline ends. The CDR3 loop spans 15 amino acids. CDR3 sequence (DNA): TGCGCCAGCAGCCAAATCGGCGGGCGTTACAATGAGCAGTTCTTC. It encodes CASSQIGGRYNEQFF.

This clonotype was detected a few times. CDR3 residues: CASSESDPPDTQYF. CDR3 nucleotides: TGCGCCAGCAGTGAGTCAGACCCTCCAGATACGCAGTATTTT. The rearrangement uses TRBV10-1 and TRBJ2-3; no clear D. In germline, CDR1 is WNHNN, CDR2 SYGVQD (reference sequence). The V gene lost 0 bases and the J gene lost 4 bases, with 8 bases spanning the gap. The CDR3 spans 14 residues.

This clonotype is categorized as medium-sized. V gene TRBV7-8 combines with J gene TRBJ2-2, with TRBD1 identical over 7 bases. Germline V gene lookup returns CDR1 SGHVS and CDR2 FQNEAQ. This CDR3 has 19 amino acids. V shed 5 bases and J 5 bases; nucleotides not matched to a gene: 20. The CDR3 nucleotides are TGTGCCAGCAGCACCCTCCCGGGACAGAAAACGGTTAAGACCGGGGAGCTGTTTTTT. Its protein is CASSTLPGQKTVKTGELFF.

The V and J genes are TRBV12-3 or TRBV12-4 and TRBJ2-2, with 7 bases fitting TRBD2. The CDR3 has 15 residues. V lost 4 bases to trimming and J lost 2 bases; unmatched junction nucleotides: 4. The CDR3 DNA follows: TGTGCCAGCAGTTGGGCTAGCGGAAACACCGGGGAGCTGTTTTTT. This codes for CASSWASGNTGELFF.

Sample share makes this clonotype medium-sized (0.01 to 0.1%). V is TRBV4-1 and J is TRBJ2-5; the match to TRBD1 covers 9 bases. Germline V CDR1 and CDR2: MGHRA, YSYEKL. The CDR3 runs to 15 residues. With V trimmed by 4 bases and J by 3 bases, 6 bases remained unmatched. The CDR3 region is CASSLAGTGKETQYF. In nucleotides, the CDR3 is TGCGCCAGCAGCCTCGCCGGGACAGGGAAAGAGACCCAGTACTTC.

The rearrangement joins TRBV25-1 to TRBJ1-3; D perhaps matches TRBD1 (6 bases). The CDR3 is made up of 15 amino acids. Germline loops: CDR1 MGHDK, CDR2 SYGVNS. V was shortened by 5 bases and J by 1 base, with 12 bases between the two germline ends. The DNA of the CDR3 is TGTGCCAGCAGTTCAGTCACAGGGTCTGGAAACACCATATATTTT. It codes for CASSSVTGSGNTIYF.

This clonotype is medium-sized. The chain links TRBV6-5 to TRBJ1-5; the match to TRBD1 covers 7 bases. This CDR3 region has 14 residues. V dropped 6 bases and J dropped 3; count of bases not matched to a gene: 5. In germline, CDR1 is MNHEY, CDR2 SVGAGI. Here the CDR3 reads CASSDRASNQPQHF. The CDR3 DNA follows: TGTGCCAGCAGCGACAGGGCCTCCAATCAGCCCCAGCATTTT.

The V call is TRBV7-6, the J call TRBJ1-5; 7 nucleotides line up with TRBD1. Germline-derived CDR1 and CDR2 are SGHVS and FNYEAQ. V was clipped by 0 bases and J by 7 bases; unmatched bases: 6. The CDR3 covers 15 residues. The CDR3 sequence is CASSLASGGGQPQHF. Written as DNA, the CDR3 is TGTGCCAGCAGCTTAGCGTCAGGGGGAGGCCAGCCCCAGCATTTT.

This clonotype is medium-sized within its sample. The gene calls are TRBV10-2 and TRBJ2-7; tentatively, D is TRBD2 (5 bases). Germline CDR1 and CDR2: WSHSY and SAAADI. V lost 3 bases and J lost 5, with 14 bases in between. This CDR3 comprises 14 residues. CDR3 DNA sequence: TGCGCCAGCAGTGATCTGGAGGCCAACCACGAGCAGTACTTC. The encoded protein is CASSDLEANHEQYF.

This clonotype is judged medium-sized. The chain is built from TRBV7-9 and TRBJ2-3; 15 bases align to TRBD2. The length of the CDR3 is 19 residues. V shed 0 bases and J 2 bases; nucleotides not matched to a gene: 6. The V gene's germline CDR1 is SEHNR and CDR2 FQNEAQ (reference sequence). For the CDR3, the DNA is TGTGCCAGCAGCTTAGCGCTTGGGACTAGCGGGGGGTACACAGATACGCAGTATTTT. This codes for CASSLALGTSGGYTDTQYF.

The V gene is TRBV7-9, the J gene TRBJ2-5; D is possibly TRBD1 (6 bases). CDR1 and CDR2 from the germline V gene are SEHNR and FQNEAQ (reference sequence). V was shortened by 8 bases and J by 4 bases, with 14 bases between the two germline ends. The CDR3 totals 13 residues. CDR3 bases: TGTGCCAGCCAAGTGCAAGGGGGAGAGACCCAGTACTTC. Its translation is CASQVQGGETQYF.

By share of the sample, this clonotype is medium-sized. This chain joins TRBV4-1 and TRBJ1-2; TRBD1 agrees at 7 bases. The CDR3 sequence is 12 residues long. V dropped 11 bases and J dropped 4; count of bases not matched to a gene: 7. Germline CDR1 MGHRA, CDR2 YSYEKL. The CDR3 is CAGLGTAYGYTF. The CDR3 bases are TGCGCCGGACTCGGGACAGCCTATGGCTACACCTTC.

This clonotype qualifies as medium-sized. The chain has TRBV6-2 or TRBV6-3 and TRBJ2-1; 7 bases are a match to TRBD1. The J segment lost 2 bases and the V segment lost 6 bases, leaving 7 bases of the junction unmatched. Germline values: CDR1 MNHEY, CDR2 SVGEGT. The CDR3 totals 15 residues. For the CDR3, the DNA is TGTGCCAGCAGCCAGGGTCAGGGGGCCTACAATGAGCAGTTCTTC. It is translated as CASSQGQGAYNEQFF.

V and J are TRBV2 and TRBJ2-1, with TRBD1 as a possible D gene (6 bases). The CDR3 covers 15 residues. The ends were cut back, 5 bases at V and 4 bases at J, with 15 bases in the middle. The germline gives CDR1 SNHLY, CDR2 FYNNEI. Here the CDR3 DNA reads TGTGCCAGCAGTATCCAGGGCACAGGGTACAATGAGCAGTTCTTC. Its translation: CASSIQGTGYNEQFF.

Within the sample, this clonotype is medium-sized. The genes are TRBV4-1 and TRBJ2-7; 8 bases are a match to TRBD2. V lost 0 bases and J lost 3; bases outside the gene matches: 10. The CDR3 loop spans 17 amino acids. Germline assignment: CDR1 MGHRA and CDR2 YSYEKL. In nucleotides, the CDR3 is TGCGCCAGCAGCCAAGAGATTCCGGGCGGGGGGAGCTACGAGCAGTACTTC. It codes for CASSQEIPGGGSYEQYF.

By sample share, this clonotype is large. V and J are TRBV20-1 and TRBJ2-1, with 8 bases fitting TRBD1. The V gene's germline CDR1 is DFQATT and CDR2 SNEGSKA (reference sequence). The CDR3 sequence is 13 residues long. Germline trimming cut 6 bases from V and 3 bases from J; bases unmatched to any gene: 4. The chain's CDR3 is CSARTGFYNEQFF. CDR3 nucleotide sequence: TGCAGTGCCCGGACAGGGTTCTACAATGAGCAGTTCTTC.

This clonotype is classed as medium-sized. This chain connects TRBV4-1 to TRBJ1-1, with D hard to call. Germline V lookup: CDR1 MGHRA, CDR2 YSYEKL. The CDR3 spans 14 residues. Trimming removed 8 bases at V and 0 bases at J, with 13 bases between. The chain's CDR3 is CASGRAGMNTEAFF. The CDR3 DNA sequence: TGCGCCAGCGGCCGGGCCGGCATGAACACTGAAGCTTTCTTT.

This clonotype is deemed medium-sized. This chain connects TRBV7-6 to TRBJ1-4; 11 bases line up with TRBD1. Germline V gene lookup returns CDR1 SGHVS and CDR2 FNYEAQ. V shed 5 bases, J shed 7 bases, and the junction held 3 bases outside the gene matches. This CDR3 contains 14 residues. Here the CDR3 DNA reads TGTGCCAGCAGCCTGGGGACAGGGGGTGAAAAACTGTTTTTT. Translated: CASSLGTGGEKLFF.

The rearrangement uses TRBV29-1 and TRBJ1-1, with TRBD1 identical over 8 bases. The CDR3 has 13 residues. Germline lookup yields CDR1 SQVTM and CDR2 ANQGSEA. V lost 6 bases and J lost 7; bases outside the gene matches: 10. The CDR3 bases are TGCAGCGTCGCAACAGGGGGAACCGGTGAAGCTTTCTTT. This encodes CSVATGGTGEAFF. The full variable domain, in which reference TRBV29-1 and TRBJ1-1 provide the parts outside the CDR3, is SAVISQKPSRDICQRGTSLTIQCQVDSQVTMMFWYRQQPGQSLTLIATANQGSEATYESGFVIDKFPISRPNLTFSTLTVSNMSPEDSSIYLCSVATGGTGEAFFGQGTRLTVV.

This clonotype was seen a few times. The rearrangement uses TRBV5-1 and TRBJ1-6; D possibly corresponds to TRBD1 (5 bases). The CDR3 is 16 residues long. V was shortened by 1 base and J by 8 bases, with 16 bases between the two germline ends. Germline V gene data show CDR1 as SGHRS and CDR2 as YFSETQ. This CDR3 is CASSLNPAGLDSPLHF. The CDR3 DNA reads TGCGCCAGCAGCTTGAATCCTGCAGGGCTGGATTCACCCCTCCACTTT.

The V call is TRBV7-3, the J call TRBJ2-3; no firm D call. CDR3 length: 12 amino acids. The V and J ends lost 3 bases and 0 bases respectively, with 1 base between them. The germline CDR1 and CDR2 sequences are SGHTA and FQGTGA. The CDR3 loop is CASSFSTDTQYF. In DNA, the CDR3 is TGTGCCAGCAGCTTCAGCACAGATACGCAGTATTTT.

This clonotype is medium-sized within its sample. The V call is TRBV2, the J call TRBJ1-1, with D hard to call. The germline V and J ends were trimmed by 6 bases and 0 bases, with 5 bases remaining between them. The V gene's germline CDR1 is SNHLY and CDR2 FYNNEI. The CDR3 has 12 residues. This CDR3 reads CASRHVNTEAFF. The CDR3 coding sequence is TGTGCCAGCAGGCACGTGAACACTGAAGCTTTCTTT.

Within the sample, this clonotype is medium-sized. The chain employs TRBV20-1 and TRBJ1-5, with a tentative D call TRBD1 (5 bases). The CDR3 covers 16 residues. Germline assignment: CDR1 DFQATT and CDR2 SNEGSKA (reference sequence). V gave up 1 base and J gave up 4 bases, with 17 bases separating them. CDR3 sequence reads: CSARGGGALGNQPQHF. The CDR3 coding sequence is TGCAGTGCTAGAGGGGGAGGGGCCCTTGGGAATCAGCCCCAGCATTTT.